The 16 T cell receptor beta chains given below trace back to one sample, sequenced in a study of cytomegalovirus exposure and HLA in healthy donors. PCR used 60 Vbeta primers and 13 Jbeta primers. Some clones are missing from TCRdb's copy, which holds only in-frame ones; the method was immunoSEQ multiplex PCR. Of fewer than 120,000 clones listed, around 85% are singletons. The sample taken for sequencing was PBMCs. Source of these receptors: a man younger than 40 in good health and CMV-seropositive.

The genes are TRBV7-2 and TRBJ2-6; D gene unclear. From germline, CDR1 is SGHTA and CDR2 FQGNSA. Between the trimmed V and J ends, which lost 5 bases and 4 bases, there was a span of 12 bases. The CDR3 sequence is 15 residues long. CDR3 in DNA: TGTGCCAGCAGCCCTTATAGTCCCGGGGCCAACGTCCTGACTTTC. Translated: CASSPYSPGANVLTF.

This rearrangement joins TRBV18 to TRBJ2-7, with D possibly matching TRBD1 (6 bases). Deletions cut 0 bases from V and 4 bases from J, with 13 bases between. This CDR3 has 15 amino acids. Germline CDR1 reads KGHSH; CDR2 reads LQKENI. CDR3 amino acids: CASSPPVGARYEQYF. The CDR3 DNA reads TGTGCCAGCTCACCACCGGTGGGGGCGCGTTACGAGCAGTACTTC.

This clone was picked up a small number of times. The J gene is TRBJ2-6, the V gene TRBV7-9; D is possibly TRBD2 (6 bases). The length of the CDR3 is 11 residues. Looked up from germline, CDR1 is SEHNR and CDR2 is FQNEAQ (reference sequence). Trimming took 4 bases from V and 17 from J, leaving 12 bases between them. In nucleotides, the CDR3 is TGTGCCAGCAGCTCATCGCCGGGAGTGACTTTC. It encodes CASSSSPGVTF. The whole variable domain, filled in from reference TRBV7-9 and TRBJ2-6, reads DTGVSQNPRHKITKRGQNVTFRCDPISEHNRLYWYRQTLGQGPEFLTYFQNEAQLEKSRLLSDRFSAERPKGSFSTLEIQRTEQGDSAMYLCASSSSPGVTFGAGSRLTVL.

The V gene is TRBV7-3, the J gene TRBJ1-2; no reliable D call. CDR3 length: 14 amino acids. Trimming removed 5 bases at V and 3 bases at J, with 13 bases between. Germline CDR1 and CDR2: SGHTA and FQGTGA. CDR3 coding DNA: TGTGCCAGCAGCCCATCGGGGATTGACTATGGCTACACCTTC. Encoded protein: CASSPSGIDYGYTF.

The rearrangement uses TRBV6-1 and TRBJ2-7; a possible D gene is TRBD1 (6 bases). The CDR3 totals 13 residues. V was trimmed by 9 bases and J by 5 bases, leaving 17 bases between them. The germline V gene has CDR1 MNHNS and CDR2 SASEGT. The CDR3 sequence is CASREGGYNEQYF. CDR3 in DNA: TGTGCCAGTCGAGAAGGGGGATATAACGAGCAGTACTTC.

This clone was counted a single time. This chain joins TRBV7-2 and TRBJ1-1; D is undetermined. The CDR3 length is 14 residues. V lost 7 bases to trimming and J lost 1 base, with 13 bases between them. Looked up from germline, CDR1 is SGHTA and CDR2 is FQGNSA. DNA of the CDR3: TGTGCCAGCACCCGAGTAGAGGGGAACACTGAAGCTTTCTTT. Protein: CASTRVEGNTEAFF.

The V call is TRBV6-5, the J call TRBJ2-5; the match to TRBD2 covers 7 bases. This CDR3 region has 14 residues. Trimming cost V 5 bases and J 4 bases; bases outside gene matches: 7. The germline CDR1 and CDR2 sequences are MNHEY and SVGAGI. The CDR3 region has the DNA TGTGCCAGCAGTAGGGAGGGGCGAACAGAGACCCAGTACTTC. This sequence encodes CASSREGRTETQYF.

The chain links TRBV5-1 to TRBJ2-3; maybe TRBD2 (7 bases). Germline V gene lookup returns CDR1 SGHRS and CDR2 YFSETQ. V was cut by 2 bases and J by 2 bases, with 12 bases left in between. CDR3 length equals 15 residues. The CDR3 DNA is TGCGCCAGCAGCTTAGGGGGGGCTGTCACAGATACGCAGTATTTT. As protein: CASSLGGAVTDTQYF.

The chain couples TRBV2 to TRBJ2-1; 7 bases align to TRBD2. V lost 5 bases to trimming and J lost 4 bases; unmatched junction nucleotides: 17. This CDR3 comprises 18 residues. The V gene's germline CDR1 is SNHLY and CDR2 FYNNEI. The CDR3 loop reads CASSLRQRGPLGYNEQFF. CDR3 coding DNA: TGTGCCAGCAGTTTGAGGCAGCGGGGTCCCTTAGGGTACAATGAGCAGTTCTTC.

DNA of the CDR3: TGTGCCACCGGAGCATTCAACGAGCAGTACTTC. It encodes CATGAFNEQYF. The V call is TRBV10-3, the J call TRBJ2-7; D is unclear. The CDR3 consists of 11 residues. Trimming pared 10 bases from V and 5 bases from J, leaving 12 bases between. CDR1 is ENHRY and CDR2 is SYGVKD in the germline V gene.

This clone was seen once. The rearrangement links TRBV19 to TRBJ1-5; 8 bases map to TRBD1. Unmatched junction bases numbered 4, after V lost 6 bases and J lost 0 bases. Germline CDR1 is LNHDA and CDR2 is SQIVND (reference sequence). The CDR3 is made up of 15 amino acids. This chain's CDR3 is CASSYDRGSNQPQHF. CDR3 nucleotides: TGTGCCAGTAGCTATGACAGGGGTAGCAATCAGCCCCAGCATTTT.

V and J are TRBV18 and TRBJ2-7, with D possibly matching TRBD1 (6 bases). Germline CDR1 is KGHSH and CDR2 is LQKENI. V dropped 6 bases and J dropped 3 bases, with 18 bases sitting between them. The CDR3 has 15 residues. CDR3 nucleotide sequence: TGTGCCAGCTCGAAGGACCGGGACACCTACTACGAGCAGTACTTC. Amino acids: CASSKDRDTYYEQYF.

This chain uses TRBV5-6 with TRBJ2-1; D unclear. Germline CDR1 reads SGHDT; CDR2 reads YYEEEE. The CDR3 contains 13 residues. Between the trimmed V and J ends, which lost 4 bases and 1 base, there was a span of 6 bases. The CDR3 nucleotides are TGTGCCAGCAGCCTTCCTTCCTACAATGAGCAGTTCTTC. Translated, it gives CASSLPSYNEQFF.

The rearrangement links TRBV5-1 to TRBJ2-1; 8 bases are a match to TRBD2. The J segment lost 9 bases and the V segment lost 0 bases, leaving 8 bases of the junction unmatched. Germline V gives CDR1 SGHRS, CDR2 YFSETQ. The CDR3 is made up of 15 amino acids. CDR3 sequence: CASSLESGGQGEQFF. The CDR3 nucleotides read TGCGCCAGCAGCTTGGAGAGCGGGGGTCAAGGTGAGCAGTTCTTC.

This clone was observed a handful of times. The chain joins TRBV19 to TRBJ2-2; 7 bases fit TRBD1. Per the germline V gene, CDR1 is LNHDA and CDR2 is SQIVND (reference sequence). CDR3 length: 14 residues. V lost 1 base and J lost 7; bases outside the gene matches: 3. This CDR3 is CASSIATGDGELFF. The CDR3 DNA is TGTGCCAGTAGTATAGCCACAGGGGACGGGGAGCTGTTTTTT.

The chain has TRBV7-9 and TRBJ2-7; 10 bases are shared with TRBD1. Germline V CDR1 and CDR2: SEHNR, FQNEAQ (reference sequence). With 5 bases clipped from V and 2 bases from J, the junction kept 6 bases outside the gene matches. The CDR3 spans 15 residues. The DNA of the CDR3 is TGTGCCAGCAGCCCCGGGACAGGGGAACCCTACGAGCAGTACTTC. This translates into CASSPGTGEPYEQYF. The full variable domain, with the rest looked up from reference TRBV7-9 and TRBJ2-7, is DTGVSQNPRHKITKRGQNVTFRCDPISEHNRLYWYRQTLGQGPEFLTYFQNEAQLEKSRLLSDRFSAERPKGSFSTLEIQRTEQGDSAMYLCASSPGTGEPYEQYFGPGTRLTVT.